These T cell receptor beta chains were read from a single sample in a study of T cell responses to AZD1222 COVID-19 vaccine. Method: immunoSEQ multiplex PCR; TCRdb's copy keeps in-frame clones and lacks some. In the table there are approximately 170,000 clones, 80% to 90% of which are singletons. The sequenced sample was peripheral blood, obtained on day 0 of AZD1222 vaccination. The receptor set was obtained from an adult in good health. CDR3s include the opening cysteine and the closing phenylalanine or tryptophan. The D gene is left open where the match is weak. Some rows have no size entry. The others give once, few or many, or a class for an expanded clone.

v_gene	d_gene	abundance	j_gene	CDR3nt	CDR3aa
TRBV11-3	TRBD1	.	TRBJ2-1	TGTGCCAGCAGCTCCGGACAGGGAACCTACAATGAGCAGTTCTTC	CASSSGQGTYNEQFF
TRBV5-6	.	.	TRBJ2-5	TGTGCCAGCAGCTTGATGGGTATAGGCCAAGAGACCCAGTACTTC	CASSLMGIGQETQYF
TRBV5-1	TRBD2	.	TRBJ2-5	TGCGCCAGCAGCAGTGAAGCTAGCGGCGAGACCCAGTACTTC	CASSSEASGETQYF
TRBV5-4	.	few	TRBJ1-4	TGTGCCAGCAGCTTAGGTGGAAGCATGGGAGAAAAACTGTTTTTT	CASSLGGSMGEKLFF
TRBV4-2	TRBD2	.	TRBJ2-1	TGTGCCAGCAGCCAAGACGCTAGCGGGTTCTACAATGAGCAGTTCTTC	CASSQDASGFYNEQFF
TRBV6-5	.	once	TRBJ2-7	TGTGCCAGCAGTTACTCGAAAGGGCGGTACGAGCAGTACTTC	CASSYSKGRYEQYF
TRBV29-1	.	.	TRBJ2-6	TGCAGCGTTGGGGGGCTCCTTGGGGCCAACGTCCTGACTTTC	CSVGGLLGANVLTF
TRBV6-5	.	once	TRBJ1-1	TGTGCCAGCAGCGGGGGGTCGGGGATGAACACTGAAGCTTTCTTT	CASSGGSGMNTEAFF
TRBV5-1	.	.	TRBJ2-5	TGCGCCAGCAGCTTGGGTCCCCAAGAGACCCAGTACTTC	CASSLGPQETQYF
TRBV6-5	.	.	TRBJ2-5	TGTGCCAGCAGTTACTCGATAAAACCTAAAGAGACCCAGTACTTC	CASSYSIKPKETQYF
TRBV7-2	.	few	TRBJ1-3	TGTGCCAGCAGCTTAGTTGACAGAATTTCTGGAAACACCATATATTTT	CASSLVDRISGNTIYF
TRBV6-6	TRBD1	.	TRBJ1-3	TGTGCCAGCAGCTCACCTAGGACAGGCCGAGGGGGCAGCTCTGGAAACACCATATATTTT	CASSSPRTGRGGSSGNTIYF
TRBV15	.	.	TRBJ2-5	TGTGCCACCAGCAGAGGAGGAAACCAAGAGACCCAGTACTTC	CATSRGGNQETQYF
TRBV5-1	.	.	TRBJ2-2	TGCGCCAGCAGCTTGGGTAGCGGGGAGCTGTTTTTT	CASSLGSGELFF
TRBV4-2	TRBD1	.	TRBJ2-7	TGTGCCAGCAGCGCGGGACAGGGGGTCTACGAGCAGTACTTC	CASSAGQGVYEQYF
TRBV29-1	.	.	TRBJ1-1	TGCAGCGTTGCTCTGGAGGGCACTGAAGCTTTCTTT	CSVALEGTEAFF
TRBV2	TRBD1	.	TRBJ1-1	TGTGCCAGCAGCACCGGGACAGGGTCCCTGAACACTGAAGCTTTCTTT	CASSTGTGSLNTEAFF
TRBV15	.	.	TRBJ1-4	TGTGCCACCAGCACCGGGCGGGGTGAAAAACTGTTTTTT	CATSTGRGEKLFF
TRBV6-4	.	.	TRBJ2-7	TGTGCCAGCAGTGCCATCGCCTACGAGCAGTACTTC	CASSAIAYEQYF
TRBV28	TRBD1	few	TRBJ1-6	TGTGCCAGCAGCCTCCCGGGACAGGATAATTCACCCCTCCACTTT	CASSLPGQDNSPLHF
TRBV30	.	.	TRBJ1-3	TGTGCCTGGACCCCCGGGCAGTCGGGGGGGGGAAACACCATATATTTT	CAWTPGQSGGGNTIYF
TRBV3-1/TRBV3-2	TRBD1	.	TRBJ1-6	TGTGCCAGCAGCAGGGGGCTTCCCATTTCATATCATAATTCACCCCTCCACTTT	CASSRGLPISYHNSPLHF
TRBV7-6	TRBD1	.	TRBJ2-5	TGTGCCAGCAGCTTATCCCGGGACAGCAGACAAGAGACCCAGTACTTC	CASSLSRDSRQETQYF
TRBV7-6	.	.	TRBJ2-6	TGTGCCAGCAGCTTCGACTCCGCGGGGGCCAACGTCCTGACTTTC	CASSFDSAGANVLTF
TRBV6-5	.	once	TRBJ1-6	TGTGCCAGCAGTTACTCGAAAAGGGCGCTTTCACCCCTCCACTTT	CASSYSKRALSPLHF
TRBV19	.	.	TRBJ2-5	TGTGCCAGTATGGGGGGAGAGACCCAGTACTTC	CASMGGETQYF
TRBV6-5	.	.	TRBJ1-2	TGTGCCAGCAGTTACGTATCCAGGGACGATGGCTACACCTTC	CASSYVSRDDGYTF
TRBV6-1	.	.	TRBJ2-1	TGTGCCAGCGCTGGCGGGGGCAATCACGCGGGGTTCTTC	CASAGGGNHAGFF
TRBV5-4	.	.	TRBJ1-1	TGTGCCAGCAGTTTACAGGGGAACACTGAAGCTTTCTTT	CASSLQGNTEAFF
TRBV19	TRBD2	.	TRBJ2-3	TGTGCCAGTAGTATGGGGACTAGCGGGGGGACCCGCACAGATACGCAGTATTTT	CASSMGTSGGTRTDTQYF
TRBV13	TRBD1	.	TRBJ2-3	TGTGCCAGCAGGTTAACCACAGGGGCAGATACGCAGTATTTT	CASRLTTGADTQYF
TRBV6-5	.	.	TRBJ1-2	TGTGCCAGCAGGGCTACAGAAATTAGGGGGGGCTACACCTTC	CASRATEIRGGYTF
TRBV10-3	.	.	TRBJ1-5	TGTGCCATCAGGCGACAGGATAATCAGCCCCAGCATTTT	CAIRRQDNQPQHF
TRBV7-2	.	once	TRBJ1-3	TGTGCCAGCAGCCCCGCCCTGAATCAAAACACCATATATTTT	CASSPALNQNTIYF
TRBV5-1	.	.	TRBJ1-1	TGCGCCAGCAGCTTCGAAGGTTACAGCCACACTGAAGCTTTCTTT	CASSFEGYSHTEAFF
TRBV27	.	.	TRBJ2-1	TGTGCCAGCAGTTTATCAGGCGGAAATGAGCAGTTCTTC	CASSLSGGNEQFF
TRBV30	.	.	TRBJ1-2	TGTGCCCGCGACAATAGGGGAGGGTCCTACACCTTC	CARDNRGGSYTF
TRBV7-9	.	.	TRBJ1-1	TGTGCCAGCAGCCGCACAGGGAACACTGAAGCTTTCTTT	CASSRTGNTEAFF
TRBV5-4	TRBD1	.	TRBJ1-4	TGTGCCAGCAGCCGGCCAGGGGGTGAAAAACTGTTTTTT	CASSRPGGEKLFF
TRBV7-7	.	.	TRBJ2-2	TGTGCTAGCAGCTCGGGACGAGCGAACACCGGGGAGCTGTTTTTT	CASSSGRANTGELFF
TRBV9	.	.	TRBJ1-2	TGTGCCAGCAGCCCGAGAGGACAGCCCCCCGATGGCTACACCTTC	CASSPRGQPPDGYTF
TRBV27	.	.	TRBJ1-6	TGTGCCAGCAGTTTTTTCGCAGGGAATAATTCACCCCTCCACTTT	CASSFFAGNNSPLHF
TRBV7-2	.	.	TRBJ1-6	TGTGCCAGCAGCCCCGAGGAGGGACGGACCAATAATTCACCCCTCCACTTT	CASSPEEGRTNNSPLHF
TRBV7-9	.	few	TRBJ1-1	TGTGCCAGCAGCTTAGTGGCTGAGGAAGCTTTCTTT	CASSLVAEEAFF
TRBV25-1	TRBD1	.	TRBJ2-2	TGTGCCAGCAGAGAGGACAGGGGGAACACCGGGGAGCTGTTTTTT	CASREDRGNTGELFF
TRBV6-2/TRBV6-3	.	.	TRBJ2-7	TGTGCCAGCAGTTACCCAGGCCTCTACGAGCAGTACTTC	CASSYPGLYEQYF
TRBV11-1	TRBD1	.	TRBJ2-7	TGTGCCAGCAGCCTTACCCCGGGACAGGGGTCCTACGAGCAGTACTTC	CASSLTPGQGSYEQYF
TRBV5-1	.	.	TRBJ1-1	TGCGCCAGCGCGGGGGCGAAACCTGAAGCTTTCTTT	CASAGAKPEAFF
TRBV5-1	.	.	TRBJ1-1	TGCGCCAGCACCCGCATCGGGGTGGACACTGAAGCTTTCTTT	CASTRIGVDTEAFF
TRBV12-3/TRBV12-4	.	.	TRBJ1-1	TGTGCCAGCAGTTTTATAAGGGCTGAAGCTTTCTTT	CASSFIRAEAFF
TRBV28	TRBD1	.	TRBJ2-7	TGTGCCAGCAGATCCGACAGGGCAAGCTCCTACGAGCAGTACTTC	CASRSDRASSYEQYF
TRBV7-9	.	.	TRBJ1-4	TGTGCCAGCAGCTCTCCCCGGGGGGCATCTGAAAAACTGTTTTTT	CASSSPRGASEKLFF
TRBV7-2	.	.	TRBJ1-1	TGTGCCAGCCAAGAGGGACCCGCCGGCACTGAAGCTTTCTTT	CASQEGPAGTEAFF
TRBV11-1	.	.	TRBJ1-2	TGTGCCAGCGCCCCCAGAAATTACTATGGCTACACCTTC	CASAPRNYYGYTF
TRBV6-2/TRBV6-3	.	.	TRBJ2-1	TGTGCCAGCAGTTACTCCGAAGTGGCCCCGTACAATGAGCAGTTCTTC	CASSYSEVAPYNEQFF